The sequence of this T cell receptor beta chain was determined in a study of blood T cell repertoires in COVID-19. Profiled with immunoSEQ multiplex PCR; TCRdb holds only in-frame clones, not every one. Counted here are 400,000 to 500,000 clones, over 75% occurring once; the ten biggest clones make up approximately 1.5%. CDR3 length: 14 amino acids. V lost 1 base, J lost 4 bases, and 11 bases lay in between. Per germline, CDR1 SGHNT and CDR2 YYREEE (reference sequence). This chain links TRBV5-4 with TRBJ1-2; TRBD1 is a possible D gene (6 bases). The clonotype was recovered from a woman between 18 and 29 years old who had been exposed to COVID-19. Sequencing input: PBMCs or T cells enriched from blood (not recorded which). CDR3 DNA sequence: TGTGCCAGCAGCTTGTGGGGGCTTGCCTATGGCTACACCTTC. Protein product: CASSLWGLAYGYTF.